Below are 15 T cell receptor beta chains sequenced from a single sample in a study of shared clonotypes between healthy human individuals. Data came from immunoSEQ multiplex PCR; TCRdb stores just in-frame clones and leaves some out. There are approximately 2,000,000 clones in the sample; roughly 92% occur only once, and approximately 0.4% lies in the top ten. Sample: naive CD4+ T cells from PBMCs. Subset here: CD45RA+ positively selected. The receptors were sampled from a man aged 18-30 years in good health. Some clones in this sample may be carry-over from other donors' samples.

This clone was counted once. The V and J genes are TRBV27 and TRBJ2-6, with 9 positions matching TRBD1. The CDR3 sequence is 21 residues long. Trimming removed 1 base from V and 1 base from J; junction bases left unmatched: 14. The germline V gene encodes CDR1 MNHEY and CDR2 SMNVEV (reference sequence). CDR3 nucleotides: TGTGCCAGCAGTTTATTAGGTTGGGGACAGGGAACCCAATCTGGGGCCAACGTCCTGACTTTC. It yields the protein CASSLLGWGQGTQSGANVLTF.

This clone was seen once. V gene TRBV28 combines with J gene TRBJ2-7; 9 nucleotides line up with TRBD1. The V and J ends lost 4 bases and 3 bases, in that order; junction bases with no gene match: 16. Looked up from germline, CDR1 is MDHEN and CDR2 is SYDVKM. The CDR3 is 18 residues long. The CDR3 DNA sequence: TGTGCCAGCAGTTCAACCCCCGGGACAGGGAGGCAATACTACGAGCAGTACTTC. Its translation is CASSSTPGTGRQYYEQYF.

The chain recombines TRBV5-4 with TRBJ1-1; D ambiguous. The CDR3 sequence is 16 residues long. The V gene's germline CDR1 is SGHNT and CDR2 YYREEE (reference sequence). V lost 0 bases to trimming and J lost 4 bases, with 16 bases between them. CDR3 nucleotides: TGTGCCAGCAGCTTGGGTCTACAAAGGTTGGTCACTGAAGCTTTCTTT. Translated, it gives CASSLGLQRLVTEAFF.

V and J are TRBV4-3 and TRBJ1-1; D uncertain. Trimming removed 3 bases at V and 7 bases at J, with 12 bases between. CDR3 length equals 13 residues. CDR1 LGHNA and CDR2 YSLEER come from the germline V gene. CDR3 residues: CASSQADESEAFF. CDR3 coding DNA: TGCGCCAGCAGCCAGGCGGACGAAAGTGAAGCTTTCTTT.

The chain couples TRBV28 to TRBJ2-5; no firm D call. Trimming took off 3 bases at V and 1 base at J, with 12 bases between the two ends. Germline loops: CDR1 MDHEN, CDR2 SYDVKM. This CDR3 comprises 15 residues. CDR3 bases: TGTGCCAGCAGTTTTAAAGGGTCTACCCAAGAGACCCAGTACTTC. Its translation is CASSFKGSTQETQYF. Variable domain in full (rest from reference TRBV28 and TRBJ2-5): DVKVTQSSRYLVKRTGEKVFLECVQDMDHENMFWYRQDPGLGLRLIYFSYDVKMKEKGDIPEGYSVSREKKERFSLILESASTNQTSMYLCASSFKGSTQETQYFGPGTRLLVL.

Concerning this clone: The identical CDR3 is also encoded by other nucleotide sequences in the sample. The chain is built from TRBV19 and TRBJ1-1, with 7 bases identical to TRBD1. This CDR3 spans 14 amino acids. V lost 4 bases and J lost 1; bases outside the gene matches: 3. The germline V gene has CDR1 LNHDA and CDR2 SQIVND (reference sequence). The CDR3 DNA is TGTGCCAGTAGTAGAGGACAGGCGAACACTGAAGCTTTCTTT. As protein: CASSRGQANTEAFF. Looking up the rest from reference TRBV19 and TRBJ1-1 gives the full variable domain: DGGITQSPKYLFRKEGQNVTLSCEQNLNHDAMYWYRQDPGQGLRLIYYSQIVNDFQKGDIAEGYSVSREKKESFPLTVTSAQKNPTAFYLCASSRGQANTEAFFGQGTRLTVV.

The gene calls are TRBV5-1 and TRBJ2-1, with D perhaps matching TRBD2 (5 bases). Germline V gives CDR1 SGHRS, CDR2 YFSETQ. The CDR3 runs to 16 residues. The germline V and J ends were trimmed by 0 bases and 5 bases, with 15 bases remaining between them. The CDR3 coding sequence is TGCGCCAGCAGCTTGGATCTGCGGGTCTTCCACAATGAGCAGTTCTTC. Its protein is CASSLDLRVFHNEQFF.

This chain connects TRBV28 to TRBJ1-2; a possible D gene is TRBD1 (5 bases). Deletions cut 6 bases from V and 2 bases from J, with 16 bases between. CDR1 MDHEN and CDR2 SYDVKM come from the germline V gene. This CDR3 has 15 amino acids. CDR3 coding DNA: TGTGCCAGCAGACAAGCAGGGTCTGGAAACTATGGCTACACCTTC. Its protein is CASRQAGSGNYGYTF.

The rearrangement joins TRBV6-5 to TRBJ1-5; D is perhaps TRBD1 (6 bases). CDR1 is MNHEY and CDR2 is SVGAGI in the germline V gene. The germline V and J ends were trimmed by 5 bases and 7 bases, with 15 bases remaining between them. The CDR3 runs to 14 residues. The CDR3 here is CASSTGGGRQPQHF. The CDR3 DNA reads TGTGCCAGCAGTACTGGGGGGGGGCGCCAGCCCCAGCATTTT.

V usage is TRBV19 and J usage is TRBJ2-1; TRBD2 agrees at 8 bases. CDR1 and CDR2 (germline): LNHDA, SQIVND (reference sequence). V lost 5 bases, J lost 4 bases, and 7 bases stayed unmatched. The CDR3 spans 15 residues. CDR3 in DNA: TGTGCCAGTAGTCCCCGTGCTAGCGGGTACAATGAGCAGTTCTTC. Translated, it gives CASSPRASGYNEQFF. The complete variable domain, with remaining parts taken from reference TRBV19 and TRBJ2-1, reads DGGITQSPKYLFRKEGQNVTLSCEQNLNHDAMYWYRQDPGQGLRLIYYSQIVNDFQKGDIAEGYSVSREKKESFPLTVTSAQKNPTAFYLCASSPRASGYNEQFFGPGTRLTVL.

This clone was seen more than once but under ten times. The chain has TRBV7-2 and TRBJ1-1; perhaps TRBD1 as D (5 bases). Deletions cut 10 bases from V and 5 bases from J, with 20 bases between. Germline CDR1 and CDR2: SGHTA and FQGNSA. The CDR3 is made up of 14 amino acids. The CDR3 loop reads CAIAGRQYWTEAFF. The CDR3 DNA sequence: TGTGCCATCGCTGGCCGACAGTATTGGACTGAAGCTTTCTTT.

V gene TRBV14 combines with J gene TRBJ2-7; no clear D. Trimming took 1 base from V and 2 from J, leaving 9 bases between them. CDR1 is SGHDN and CDR2 is FVKESK in the germline V gene. The CDR3 spans 14 residues. CDR3 DNA sequence: TGTGCCAGCAGCCAAGTGGGCAGAGCCTACGAGCAGTACTTC. This codes for CASSQVGRAYEQYF.

This clone appeared a single time. The rearrangement joins TRBV19 to TRBJ2-1; 7 positions match TRBD2. The junction had 8 bases not matched to a gene; V was cut back by 9 bases and J by 3 bases. CDR1 is LNHDA and CDR2 is SQIVND in the germline V gene (reference sequence). This CDR3 has 14 amino acids. CDR3 region: CASRTSALYNEQFF. The CDR3 region has the DNA TGTGCCAGCCGAACTAGCGCTCTCTACAATGAGCAGTTCTTC.

The chain employs TRBV19 and TRBJ1-5, with 9 bases fitting TRBD1. This CDR3 spans 16 amino acids. The junction had 18 bases not matched to a gene; V was cut back by 9 bases and J by 9 bases. The germline V gene has CDR1 LNHDA and CDR2 SQIVND (reference sequence). In DNA form, the CDR3 reads TGTGCCAGCCAACCGCCGGGACAGGGCCTCCGGGGGCCCCAGCATTTT. It encodes CASQPPGQGLRGPQHF. The full variable domain, with the rest looked up from reference TRBV19 and TRBJ1-5, is DGGITQSPKYLFRKEGQNVTLSCEQNLNHDAMYWYRQDPGQGLRLIYYSQIVNDFQKGDIAEGYSVSREKKESFPLTVTSAQKNPTAFYLCASQPPGQGLRGPQHFGDGTRLSIL.

V usage is TRBV27 and J usage is TRBJ1-5; TRBD1 matches 8 bases. With V trimmed by 0 bases and J by 3 bases, 4 bases remained unmatched. Germline CDR1 MNHEY, CDR2 SMNVEV (reference sequence). The CDR3 covers 16 residues. CDR3: CASSLSGTGFNQPQHF. The CDR3 DNA follows: TGTGCCAGCAGTTTATCCGGGACAGGATTCAATCAGCCCCAGCATTTT.